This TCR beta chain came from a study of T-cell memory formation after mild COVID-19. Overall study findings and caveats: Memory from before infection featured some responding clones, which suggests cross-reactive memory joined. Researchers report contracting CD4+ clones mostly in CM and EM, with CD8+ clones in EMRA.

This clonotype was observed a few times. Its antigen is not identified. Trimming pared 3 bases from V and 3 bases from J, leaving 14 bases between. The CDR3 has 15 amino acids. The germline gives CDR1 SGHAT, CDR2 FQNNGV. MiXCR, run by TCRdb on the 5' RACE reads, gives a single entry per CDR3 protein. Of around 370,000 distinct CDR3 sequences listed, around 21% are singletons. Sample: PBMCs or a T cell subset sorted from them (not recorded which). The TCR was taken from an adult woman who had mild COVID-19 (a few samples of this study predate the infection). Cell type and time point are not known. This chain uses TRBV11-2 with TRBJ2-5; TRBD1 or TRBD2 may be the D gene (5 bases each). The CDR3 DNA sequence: TGTGCCAGCAGCTTCGGGACCCAGGCCAAAGAGACCCAGTACTTC. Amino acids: CASSFGTQAKETQYF.